Following are 4 T cell receptor beta chains from one sample sequenced in a study of precursors of human CD4 cytotoxic T cells. Four sorted CD4+ memory subsets, central memory, effector memory, IL-7R-high TEMRA and IL-7R-negative TEMRA, were UMI-sequenced. TCRdb ran MiXCR on the reads and lists one entry per CDR3 protein. The table includes 500 to 550 distinct CDR3 sequences, roughly 12% detected once. Source material: memory CD4+ T cells from blood (PBMCs). The receptor set was obtained from a human donor in good health.

This clonotype is large in the sample. V gene TRBV11-2 combines with J gene TRBJ2-1, with 9 bases matching TRBD1. J lost 8 bases, V lost 0 bases, and 2 bases had no gene match. The CDR3 length is 14 residues. Germline CDR1 reads SGHAT; CDR2 reads FQNNGV. CDR3 in amino acids: CASSLDWTGDEQFF. The DNA of the CDR3 is TGTGCCAGCAGCTTAGATTGGACAGGGGATGAGCAGTTCTTC. Full variable domain (outside the CDR3, taken from reference TRBV11-2 and TRBJ2-1): EAGVAQSPRYKIIEKRQSVAFWCNPISGHATLYWYQQILGQGPKLLIQFQNNGVVDDSQLPKDRFSAERLKGVDSTLKIQPAKLEDSAVYLCASSLDWTGDEQFFGPGTRLTVL.

This clonotype has a handful of counts. This chain uses TRBV20-1 with TRBJ2-1; 8 bases are a match to TRBD1. The CDR3 sequence is 15 residues long. The trim removed 7 bases at V and 5 bases at J, leaving 13 bases unmatched. Germline CDR1 is DFQATT and CDR2 is SNEGSKA (reference sequence). CDR3 DNA: TGCAGTGTTCGCTTCTTAGGACAGGGTAACAATGAGCAGTTCTTC. It yields the protein CSVRFLGQGNNEQFF.

The V gene is TRBV10-3, the J gene TRBJ1-2; a possible D gene is TRBD1 (5 bases). This CDR3 contains 20 residues. The germline CDR1 and CDR2 sequences are ENHRY and SYGVKD. Trimming pared 0 bases from V and 3 bases from J, leaving 26 bases between. In DNA, the CDR3 is TGTGCCATCAGTGAGTCGAGTTGGGGCAGGGAGAAGAATAGAGACTATGGCTACACCTTC. Its translation: CAISESSWGREKNRDYGYTF.

This clonotype is judged large (0.1 to 1%). The chain recombines TRBV2 with TRBJ1-1; a possible D gene is TRBD1 (5 bases). V dropped 6 bases and J dropped 1 base, with 15 bases sitting between them. Germline V lookup: CDR1 SNHLY, CDR2 FYNNEI. The CDR3 spans 15 residues. CDR3 sequence (DNA): TGTGCCAGCAGGATGTTGCAGGGACCGAACACTGAAGCTTTCTTT. The encoded protein is CASRMLQGPNTEAFF.